A single sample gave rise to the 17 T cell receptor beta chains below, sequenced in a study of CD8+CD57+ T cells in acquired aplastic anemia. Patients included in sequencing had previously demonstrated CD8+CD57+ cell expansion by flow cytometry. TCR beta VDJ and CDR3 profiles were obtained from a genomic DNA template. Using its own MiXCR run on the reads, TCRdb lists one record per CDR3 protein. The sample consists of around 200,000 distinct CDR3 sequences, 48% of them appearing once. The source material was sorted CD4+, CD8+, or CD8+CD57+ T cells (not recorded which) from PBMCs. The receptors stem from a human donor with aplastic anemia.

The V call is TRBV9, the J call TRBJ1-5; 11 nucleotides line up with TRBD1. The CDR3 sequence is 14 residues long. From germline, CDR1 is SGDLS and CDR2 YYNGEE. J was trimmed by 4 bases and V by 7 bases; bases with no gene match: 4. The CDR3 region is CASGGTGGNQPQHF. The CDR3 bases are TGTGCCAGCGGCGGGACAGGGGGAAATCAGCCCCAGCATTTT.

The chain has TRBV10-3 and TRBJ1-2, with 7 bases aligning to TRBD1. The CDR3 loop spans 14 amino acids. V trimming: 8 bases; J trimming: 8 bases; junction bases outside the gene matches: 14. Per the germline V gene, CDR1 is ENHRY and CDR2 is SYGVKD. CDR3 DNA sequence: TGTGCCATCGGTCTCCGGGACAGTGAGTACGGCTACACCTTC. This codes for CAIGLRDSEYGYTF.

V usage is TRBV20-1 and J usage is TRBJ1-2; 7 bases are shared with TRBD1. After removal of 3 bases from V and 5 bases from J, the junction contained 6 bases not matched to a gene. Germline CDR1 is DFQATT and CDR2 is SNEGSKA (reference sequence). The CDR3 contains 13 residues. The CDR3 nucleotides are TGCAGTGCTAGTAGCGACAGGGCGTATGGCTACACCTTC. It is translated as CSASSDRAYGYTF.

The J gene is TRBJ1-3, the V gene TRBV7-9, with D possibly being TRBD1 (6 bases). Per the germline V gene, CDR1 is SEHNR and CDR2 is FQNEAQ (reference sequence). The CDR3 is 15 amino acids. V was shortened by 5 bases and J by 4 bases, with 15 bases between the two germline ends. CDR3 region: CASSASGVHGNTIYF. The CDR3 DNA follows: TGTGCCAGCAGCGCGTCAGGGGTTCACGGAAACACCATATATTTT.

This clonotype was picked up many times. This sequence joins TRBV6-5 and TRBJ2-7; D perhaps matches TRBD2 (6 bases). This CDR3 is 11 amino acids long. The V end lost 6 bases, the J end lost 9 bases, and 12 bases lay between the germline ends. Germline CDR1 reads MNHEY; CDR2 reads SVGAGI. CDR3 nucleotides: TGTGCCAGCAGCTCCACCGGGGGGCAGTACTTC. It specifies CASSSTGGQYF.

Ten or more counts support this clonotype. The chain uses TRBV14 and TRBJ1-5; D is perhaps TRBD1 (5 bases). Germline CDR1 SGHDN, CDR2 FVKESK. Trimming removed 4 bases at V and 5 bases at J, with 9 bases between. This CDR3 is built from 13 residues. The CDR3 spells CASSPDIYQPQHF. In DNA form, the CDR3 reads TGTGCCAGCAGCCCGGACATCTATCAGCCCCAGCATTTT.

This clonotype was recorded a few times. The chain couples TRBV15 to TRBJ2-3, with 11 nucleotides matching TRBD2. The germline V gene encodes CDR1 LNHNV and CDR2 YYDKDF (reference sequence). The CDR3 consists of 15 residues. J was trimmed by 2 bases and V by 3 bases; bases with no gene match: 1. CDR3 DNA: TGTGCCACCAGCAGTAGCGGGAGGGCCACAGATACGCAGTATTTT. Translation gives CATSSSGRATDTQYF.

This clonotype was picked up a small number of times. This sequence joins TRBV3-1 and TRBJ2-1; 8 nucleotides match TRBD1. The CDR3 sequence is 13 residues long. V gave up 8 bases and J gave up 12 bases; unmatched junction bases: 12. The V gene's germline CDR1 is LGHDT and CDR2 YNNKEL (reference sequence). The CDR3 DNA follows: TGTGCCAGCGGGGTTCAGGGGGCTCCCGGGCAGTTCTTC. Translated: CASGVQGAPGQFF.

There are many counts of this clonotype. V usage is TRBV7-2 and J usage is TRBJ1-3; D might be TRBD1 (5 bases). The CDR3 sequence is 16 residues long. Germline V gene data show CDR1 as SGHTA and CDR2 as FQGNSA. V was cut by 0 bases and J by 0 bases, with 9 bases left in between. CDR3 sequence (DNA): TGTGCCAGCAGCTTAGCGCCAGGGTTCTCTGGAAACACCATATATTTT. The encoded protein is CASSLAPGFSGNTIYF. The full variable domain, completed using reference TRBV7-2 and TRBJ1-3, is GAGVSQSPSNKVTEKGKDVELRCDPISGHTALYWYRQSLGQGLEFLIYFQGNSAPDKSGLPSDRFSAERTGGSVSTLTIQRTQQEDSAVYLCASSLAPGFSGNTIYFGEGSWLTVV.

This clonotype was seen ten or more times. The chain uses TRBV20-1 and TRBJ2-1; TRBD2 matches 7 bases. Per the germline V gene, CDR1 is DFQATT and CDR2 is SNEGSKA (reference sequence). V shed 5 bases and J 6 bases; nucleotides not matched to a gene: 16. The CDR3 extends over 16 amino acids. The DNA for the CDR3 is TGCAGTGCTCGCACCCTGCGGGGGATGGGACTCAATGAGCAGTTCTTC. As protein: CSARTLRGMGLNEQFF.

The V and J genes are TRBV7-8 and TRBJ2-7; D not resolved. Germline CDR1 is SGHVS and CDR2 is FQNEAQ. Trimming took off 3 bases at V and 0 bases at J, with 9 bases between the two ends. This CDR3 comprises 14 residues. The CDR3 sequence: CASSLDLSSYEQYF. CDR3 coding DNA: TGTGCCAGCAGCTTGGACCTGAGCTCCTACGAGCAGTACTTC.

This clonotype was observed at least ten times. The chain carries TRBV5-1 and TRBJ2-1; TRBD2 matches at 8 bases. The germline V gene encodes CDR1 SGHRS and CDR2 YFSETQ. The junction had 16 bases not matched to a gene; V was cut back by 0 bases and J by 8 bases. The CDR3 sequence is 18 residues long. Here the CDR3 reads CASSLATAGDPPSYEQFF. The CDR3 region has the DNA TGCGCCAGCAGCTTGGCAACAGCGGGGGACCCCCCCTCCTATGAGCAGTTCTTC. Combining the CDR3 with reference TRBV5-1 and TRBJ2-1 gives the whole variable domain KAGVTQTPRYLIKTRGQQVTLSCSPISGHRSVSWYQQTPGQGLQFLFEYFSETQRNKGNFPGRFSGRQFSNSRSEMNVSTLELGDSALYLCASSLATAGDPPSYEQFFGPGTRLTVL.

Notes on this clonotype: This may stem from a read error, because a much larger clone lies one nucleotide away. The chain links TRBV5-8 to TRBJ2-7; TRBD1 matches 9 bases. The ends lost 2 bases at V and 6 bases at J; junction bases unmatched: 9. Germline values: CDR1 SGHTS, CDR2 YDEGEE. This CDR3 comprises 15 residues. CDR3 nucleotide sequence: TGTGCCAGCAGCTTCGAGGGGACAGGGCTGCCCGAGCAGTACTTC. It translates to CASSFEGTGLPEQYF.

Turning to this clonotype: This may arise from a read error, as a much more abundant clone is one base away. As the CDR3 is not closed by the conserved phenylalanine or tryptophan, this likely results from a read error. This rearrangement joins TRBV7-2 to TRBJ2-3; 8 nucleotides line up with TRBD2. The CDR3 loop spans 16 amino acids. Germline-derived CDR1 and CDR2 are SGHTA and FQGNSA. The V segment lost 3 bases and the J segment 4 bases; nucleotides outside the gene matches: 9. The DNA of the CDR3 is TGTGCCAGCAGCTTGGCGCCGGGACTAGAGGCAGATACGCAGTATCTT. Translated, it gives CASSLAPGLEADTQYL.

The chain uses TRBV20-1 and TRBJ2-7; TRBD1 might be the D (6 bases). Germline values: CDR1 DFQATT, CDR2 SNEGSKA (reference sequence). V was cut by 5 bases and J by 1 base, with 12 bases left in between. The CDR3 has 13 residues. The CDR3 DNA is TGCAGTGCTCCTCACAGGGAGTCCTACGAGCAGTACTTC. Translating gives CSAPHRESYEQYF.

This rearrangement joins TRBV7-9 to TRBJ1-2, with 7 bases aligning to TRBD1. Trimming took 6 bases from V and 3 from J; bases not matched to a gene: 4. Germline assignment: CDR1 SEHNR and CDR2 FQNEAQ (reference sequence). This CDR3 is built from 13 residues. The CDR3 DNA follows: TGTGCCAGCAGTAAAGACAGGGACTATGGCTACACCTTC. This encodes CASSKDRDYGYTF.

CDR3 coding DNA: TGTGCCAGCAGCTTGGGGCGGGGGAGCTCTGGGGCCAACGTCCTGACTTTC. This translates into CASSLGRGSSGANVLTF. The genes are TRBV11-2 and TRBJ2-6; 7 positions match TRBD2. Trimming removed 3 bases from V and 0 bases from J; junction bases left unmatched: 5. Per the germline V gene, CDR1 is SGHAT and CDR2 is FQNNGV. CDR3 size: 17 residues.